The source of this T cell receptor (beta chain) is a study of blood T cells in healthy people across ages. At the level of the study: Template switching picked up about one barcoded beta molecule for each two T cells. Whole-study results and caveats: Strong correlation existed between TCR beta diversity and naive T cell percentage. Estimates drawn from one million T cells were deemed to understate diversity. Donors of long life had a larger count of naive CD4+ cells and greater diversity than aged donors.

Germline V gene data show CDR1 as ENHRY and CDR2 as SYGVKD. The CDR3 extends over 15 amino acids. Trimming removed 2 bases at V and 4 bases at J, with 11 bases between. A J-beta primer mix and a sample-barcoded 5' primer were used in a second PCR of roughly 7 to 12 cycles. Via MiXCR, TCRdb re-called the 5' RACE reads, giving one row per CDR3 protein. Of about 1,500,000 distinct CDR3 sequences listed, 42% are singletons. On this clonotype: The antigen is unknown.

Sequencing used blood. This clonotype was sampled from a woman aged 18-35 years in good health. This chain links TRBV10-3 with TRBJ1-4; D call uncertain. The CDR3 sequence: CAISEGGESNEKLFF. The CDR3 bases are TGTGCCATCAGTGAGGGTGGAGAAAGTAATGAAAAACTGTTTTTT.